This T cell receptor beta chain derives from a study of T cells in Graves' hyperthyroidism and ophthalmopathy (dated by TCRdb to 2018 to 2020). The study in broad terms: Peripheral blood samples were taken at initial diagnosis, before any treatment was given. To identify TCR V-J signatures that set the groups apart, the researchers used a discovery cohort of about a hundred patients, made up of roughly 40 with Graves' ophthalmopathy and about 59 with stable Graves' hyperthyroidism. An independent validation cohort of 18 to 20 hyperthyroidism patients and more than 15 patients who later progressed to ophthalmopathy tested prospective prediction of ophthalmopathy. The 100 discovery patients were randomly divided into training and test sets at a 7:3 ratio. In over five Graves' hyperthyroidism patients, the study also compared T-cell repertoires from thyroid tissue with T-cell repertoires from blood. After sampling, hyperthyroidism patients received methimazole starting at 30 mg daily, and ophthalmopathy patients received high-dose intravenous methylprednisolone. The paper reports TCR Vbeta CDR3 sequencing of some 140 peripheral blood samples: fewer than 50 ophthalmopathy, fewer than 80 hyperthyroidism and some 17 progressor patients. Results and caveats for the whole study, not just this receptor: No statistical method was used to set the sample size in advance, and investigators knew the group allocation. Most expanded thyroid clonotypes (frequency above 0.001) were also found in blood, which suggests that blood repertoires may mirror thyroid immune responses. A model built on a 13 V-J signature distinguished ophthalmopathy from stable hyperthyroidism, reaching about 88% sensitivity and around 81% specificity in cross-validation and 80%/75% in testing. In validation, the model predicted progression to ophthalmopathy with just under 71% sensitivity and 72.22% specificity, a median of approximately 6.7 months before onset.

Amplification of TCR beta CDR3 regions was carried out from RNA transcripts. A first-round RT-PCR of the TCR CDR3 used the HTBI primer set with the Qiagen OneStep RT-PCR kit. The libraries were constructed in a second round of multiplex PCR and then size-selected and purified. Libraries were sequenced paired-end with 100 bp reads on an Illumina HiSeq2000. For the original study's pipeline: SOAPnuke was used to process the raw data, with reads discarded if the reads contained adapters or uncalled bases, had a mean Phred below 15, or lacked an exact constant-primer or identifier match. High-quality paired reads were merged with COPE v1.2.5, and unique nucleotide sequences were defined as clonotypes. Clonotypes were aligned to IMGT TRBV, TRBD and TRBJ reference segments using MiTCR v1.1. Only V-J combinations with frequency above 0.0001, covering about 99% of repertoires, were analysed. A TCS score was defined as the ratio of F50 (clonal expansion) to E x V (chaos), with BLOSUM62-based TCRdist applied between CDR3 peptides within each V-J. Welch's t-statistics and random forest reduced around 520 V-J features to about 12, which were used in a naive Bayes classifier (R e1071). TCRdb handled the public reads itself, with Q25 trimming in fastp and clone calling in MiXCR, and kept productive beta chains. Under each unique CDR3 protein, matching rows form one entry showing the most common genes and DNA. For this entry, the V and J calls and clone size follow TCRdb and not the study's own pipeline. Across this sample there are around 420,000 distinct CDR3 sequences, with 15% to 18% seen only once. The top ten clones comprise around 7.7% of the sample.

This clonotype was observed many times. Which antigen it targets is not known. No quality values exist for individual bases; no much larger clone is one base distant. Stable Graves' hyperthyroidism was defined as no progression to ophthalmopathy during 18 months of follow-up. Hyperthyroidism patients were newly diagnosed, had a disease duration of under 2 months, and were aged 18 to 65 years. The study excluded patients with uncontrolled infections, other autoimmune diseases, pregnancy or lactation. Diagnoses were established on the basis of clinical symptoms, serum thyroxine and TRAb, thyroid ultrasound, and orbital computed tomography. Ficoll-Paque density gradient centrifugation was used to isolate PBMCs from around 9.1 ml of fresh peripheral blood. Total RNA was extracted with Trizol reagent, and quality was checked on an Agilent 2100 Bioanalyzer. The sequenced sample consisted of blood. This TCR came from a woman under 30 with Graves' hyperthyroidism.

The nucleotide sequence reads TGTGCCAGCATCCCCTTGGCGGGTGGGCAAGAGACCCAGTACTTC. Translated, it reads CASIPLAGGQETQYF. The receptor chain draws on TRBV27 and TRBJ2-5; perhaps TRBD2 is the D gene, with 5 bases matching. V is clipped by 7 bases and J by 2 bases, and the sequence between their germline boundaries is 17 bases long. CDR1 and CDR2 (MNHEY, SMNVEV) derive from the germline V gene (reference sequence). The CDR3 starts with the cysteine, ends with the phenylalanine, and has 15 residues. Solely the CDR3 DNA is kept, with 45 bases framed from the first base.